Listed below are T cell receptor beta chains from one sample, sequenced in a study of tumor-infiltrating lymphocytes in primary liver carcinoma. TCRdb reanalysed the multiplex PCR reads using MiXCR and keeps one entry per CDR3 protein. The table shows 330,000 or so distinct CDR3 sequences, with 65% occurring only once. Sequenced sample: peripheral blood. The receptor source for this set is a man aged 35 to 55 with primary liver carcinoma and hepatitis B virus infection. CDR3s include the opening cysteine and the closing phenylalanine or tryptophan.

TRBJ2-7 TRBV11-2 CASSFTSGSAYGQYF
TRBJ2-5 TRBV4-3 CASSQATSGKTGETQYF
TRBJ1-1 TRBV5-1 CACSLERNTEVFF
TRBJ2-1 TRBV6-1 CARRPSFDRANEQFF
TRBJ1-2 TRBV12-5 CASGLSVTYGYTF
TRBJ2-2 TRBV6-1 CASSDPPGENTGELFF
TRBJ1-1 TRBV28 CASSGPNTEAFF
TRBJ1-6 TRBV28 CASSFNRAASSYNSPLHF
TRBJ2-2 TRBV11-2 CASDSGNTGELFF
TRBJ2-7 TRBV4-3 CASSQVRGLAGREQYF
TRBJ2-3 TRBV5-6 CASSLDGDSIMQYF
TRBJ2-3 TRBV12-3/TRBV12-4 CASSSLTGQYF
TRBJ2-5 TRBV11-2 CASSLEIKDTQYF
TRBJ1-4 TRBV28 CASSPGQSTNEKLFF
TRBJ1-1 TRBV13 CASSLEEGLNRDVFVNSEAFF
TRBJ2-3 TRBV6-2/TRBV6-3 CASSSTAGSGGTDTQYF
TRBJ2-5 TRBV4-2 CDSSQSSGRDRRTQYF
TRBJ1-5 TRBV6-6 CSSNLPSNQPQHF
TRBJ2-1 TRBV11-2 CAGSMGLAGVHEQFF
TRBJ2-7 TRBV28 CASSTTSAGNEQYF
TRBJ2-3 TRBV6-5 CASSPLSGVSDTQYF
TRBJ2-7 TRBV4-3 CASSQWSSISYEQYF
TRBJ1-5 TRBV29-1 CSVGGGQGAGQPQHF
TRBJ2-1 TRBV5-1 CASSTGGLYNEQFF
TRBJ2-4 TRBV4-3 CASSQDRAGWNIQYF
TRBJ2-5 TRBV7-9 CASNPGQWETQYF
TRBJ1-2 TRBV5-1 CASSPSGGHYGYTF
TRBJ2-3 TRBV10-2 CASSDVGLAGTDTQYF
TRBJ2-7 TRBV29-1 CSVARAHSYEQYF
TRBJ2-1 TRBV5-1 CASSGGQYNEQFF
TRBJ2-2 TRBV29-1 CSAQGTLTGELFF
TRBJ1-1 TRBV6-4 CASSEQGWGEVFF
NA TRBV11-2 CASSLGRSSGRVNEQYF
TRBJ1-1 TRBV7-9 CASSFGTVNTEAFF
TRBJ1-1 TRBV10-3 CAISGGVEAFF